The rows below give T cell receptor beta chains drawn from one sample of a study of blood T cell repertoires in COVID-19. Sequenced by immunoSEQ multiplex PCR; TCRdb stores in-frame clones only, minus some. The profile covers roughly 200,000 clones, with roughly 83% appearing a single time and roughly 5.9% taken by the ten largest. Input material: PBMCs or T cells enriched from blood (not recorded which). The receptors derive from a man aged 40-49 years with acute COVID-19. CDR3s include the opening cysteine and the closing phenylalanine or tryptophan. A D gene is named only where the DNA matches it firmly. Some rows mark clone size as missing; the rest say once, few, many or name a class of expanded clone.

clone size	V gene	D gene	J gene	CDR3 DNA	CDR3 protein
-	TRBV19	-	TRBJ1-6	TGTGCCAGTAGTATGATCGGGGGGAATTCACCCCTCCACTTT	CASSMIGGNSPLHF
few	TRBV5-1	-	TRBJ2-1	TGCGCCAGCAGCTTGGCCTCTACGAGTTACAATGAGCAGTTCTTC	CASSLASTSYNEQFF
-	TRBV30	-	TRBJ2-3	TGTGCCTGGAGTGATTTATATACGCAGTATTTT	CAWSDLYTQYF
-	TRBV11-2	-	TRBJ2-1	TGTGCCAGCAGCTTAGTTCCGGGACTGAGAAATGAGCAGTTCTTC	CASSLVPGLRNEQFF
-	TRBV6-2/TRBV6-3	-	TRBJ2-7	TGTGCCAGCAGTTTTCTAGGGGGATCCTACGAGCAGTACTTC	CASSFLGGSYEQYF
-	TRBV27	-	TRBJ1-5	TGTGCCAGCAGTTTAGGCCAGGCTAATCAGCCCCAGCATTTT	CASSLGQANQPQHF
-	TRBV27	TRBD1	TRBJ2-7	TGTGCCAGCAGTCCGGGACAGTCCTACGAGCAGTACTTC	CASSPGQSYEQYF
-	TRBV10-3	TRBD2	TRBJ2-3	TGTGCCATCAGCGTAAATAGCGGGGGCACAGATACGCAGTATTTT	CAISVNSGGTDTQYF
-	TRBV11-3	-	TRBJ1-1	TGTGCCAGCAGCTTCAACAGGGATACTGAAGCTTTCTTT	CASSFNRDTEAFF
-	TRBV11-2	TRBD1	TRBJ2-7	TGTGCCACTAAGCCCGGGACAGCCTACGAGCAGTACTTC	CATKPGTAYEQYF
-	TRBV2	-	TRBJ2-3	TGTGCCAGCAGCGAAAGCCTCACGCGGGATACGCAGTATTTT	CASSESLTRDTQYF
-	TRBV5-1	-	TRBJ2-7	TGCGCCAGCAGCTTGCAAGGCGGAACCCATAAGTACTTC	CASSLQGGTHKYF
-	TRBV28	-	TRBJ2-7	TGTGCCAGCAGTTTTTCCGGTTCCTACGAGCAGTACTTC	CASSFSGSYEQYF
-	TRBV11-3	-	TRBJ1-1	TGTGCCAGCAGCGGCCAGGGGAACACTGAAGCTTTCTTT	CASSGQGNTEAFF
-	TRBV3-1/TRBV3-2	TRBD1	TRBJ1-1	TGTGCCAGCAGCGGGGTCTGGACAGGGGTCTCGAACACTGAAGCTTTCTTT	CASSGVWTGVSNTEAFF
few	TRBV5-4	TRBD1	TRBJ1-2	TGTGCCAGCAGCGGGACAGGGGTAATGCACACCTTC	CASSGTGVMHTF
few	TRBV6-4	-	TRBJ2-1	TGTGCCAGCAGTGACTCAGGGACTCCCAGGGAGCAGTTCTTC	CASSDSGTPREQFF
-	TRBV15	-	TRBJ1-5	TGTGCCACCAGCGAACGAGCTAGCAATCAGCCCCAGCATTTT	CATSERASNQPQHF
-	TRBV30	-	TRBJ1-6	TGTGCCTGGAACAGGGACCTAAGCTCACCCCTCCACTTT	CAWNRDLSSPLHF
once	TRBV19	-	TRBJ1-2	TGTGCCAGTCGTGGGGCATGGGCCGACTATGGCTACACCTTC	CASRGAWADYGYTF
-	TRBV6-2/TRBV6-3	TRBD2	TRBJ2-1	TGTGCCAGCAGTTACCGGACCTTAGCGGGAGTCTACAATGAGCAGTTCTTC	CASSYRTLAGVYNEQFF
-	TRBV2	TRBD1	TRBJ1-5	TGTGCCAGCACCTACGCGGACAGGGGTGATCAGCCCCAGCATTTT	CASTYADRGDQPQHF
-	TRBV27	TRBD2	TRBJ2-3	TGTGCCAGCAAGAGAACTAGCGGTTACACAGATACGCAGTATTTT	CASKRTSGYTDTQYF
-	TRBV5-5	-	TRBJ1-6	TGTGCCAGCTCGGGAGAGAGCTCCTATAATTCACCCCTCCACTTT	CASSGESSYNSPLHF
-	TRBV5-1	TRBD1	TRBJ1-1	TGCGCCAGCAGCTCCAACAGGGGAGACACTGAAGCTTTCTTT	CASSSNRGDTEAFF
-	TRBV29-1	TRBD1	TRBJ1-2	TGCAGCGTTGTGGACAGGGGGCAGAATAACTATGGCTACACCTTC	CSVVDRGQNNYGYTF
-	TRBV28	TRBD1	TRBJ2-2	TGTGCCAGCAAACCCTACAGGGGGTATACCGGGGAGCTGTTTTTT	CASKPYRGYTGELFF
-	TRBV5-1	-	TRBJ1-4	TGCGCCAGCAGCTTGTTTCAGGAGGGCGAAAAACTGTTTTTT	CASSLFQEGEKLFF
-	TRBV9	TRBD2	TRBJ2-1	TGTGCCAGCAGCGTAGCCACTAGCGGTAACAATGAGCAGTTCTTC	CASSVATSGNNEQFF
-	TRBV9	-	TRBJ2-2	TGTGCCAGCAGCGCAAGCACGGTGACCGGGGAGCTGTTTTTT	CASSASTVTGELFF
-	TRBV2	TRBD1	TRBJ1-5	TGTGCCAGCAGTCCGGACAGGGGGGGGTGGCAGCCCCAGCATTTT	CASSPDRGGWQPQHF
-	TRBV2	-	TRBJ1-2	TGTGCCAGCAGGGGGGGAGGCGGAGGCTACACCTTC	CASRGGGGGYTF
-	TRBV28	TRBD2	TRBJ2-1	TGTGCCAGCAGTTTAGAGACTAGCGGGATCAATGAGCAGTTCTTC	CASSLETSGINEQFF
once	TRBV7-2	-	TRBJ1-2	TGTGCCAGCAGCATATCCGCTAACTATGGCTACACCTTC	CASSISANYGYTF
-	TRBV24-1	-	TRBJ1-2	TGTGCCACCAGTGACCTTGACTATGGCTACACCTTC	CATSDLDYGYTF
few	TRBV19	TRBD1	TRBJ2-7	TGTGCCAGTAGTATCGGCTCGGGACAGGGGCGCGAGCAGTACTTC	CASSIGSGQGREQYF
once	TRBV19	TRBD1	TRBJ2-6	TGTGCCAGTAGTATCCGGTTGATCCTTGGGGGACAGGGGACCTCTGGGGCCAACGTCCTGACTTTC	CASSIRLILGGQGTSGANVLTF
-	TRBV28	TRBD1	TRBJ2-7	TGTGCCAGCAGCCTGCAGGGACAGGGGTCCTACGAGCAGTACTTC	CASSLQGQGSYEQYF